One sample yielded the 13 T cell receptor beta chains listed below, sequenced in a study of blood T cells in healthy people across ages. For the second PCR, which ran for about 6 to 11 cycles, a sample-barcoded 5' primer and a J-beta primer mix were used. Each CDR3 protein gets one entry after TCRdb re-called the 5' RACE reads with MiXCR. Found here are 1.5 million to 2 million distinct CDR3 sequences, 28% of them singletons; the top ten hold 7.7%. Sequences were obtained from blood. The origin of the receptors is a woman in her 30s in good health.

The chain couples TRBV6-5 to TRBJ2-7, with 8 nucleotides matching TRBD1. In germline, CDR1 is MNHEY, CDR2 SVGAGI. CDR3 length equals 16 residues. After removal of 4 bases from V and 7 bases from J, the junction contained 15 bases not matched to a gene. CDR3 DNA sequence: TGTGCCAGCAGTTCCAGGGACAGGAACCTTGGGAATGAGCAGTACTTC. Its translation: CASSSRDRNLGNEQYF.

The chain has TRBV6-5 and TRBJ1-1, with no clear D. Trimming cost V 7 bases and J 2 bases, with 11 bases left between them. CDR3 size: 13 residues. CDR1 MNHEY and CDR2 SVGAGI come from the germline V gene. The CDR3, as DNA: TGTGCCAGCAACCGTCAGCAAAACACTGAAGCTTTCTTT. Amino acids: CASNRQQNTEAFF.

Only a few counts were recorded for this clonotype. The rearrangement joins TRBV15 to TRBJ2-1; the D gene is possibly TRBD2 (6 bases). Germline V gene sequence: CDR1 LNHNV, CDR2 YYDKDF (reference sequence). V shed 3 bases and J shed 5 bases, with 20 bases lying between them. This CDR3 comprises 17 residues. CDR3 sequence (DNA): TGTGCCACCAGCAGTCCTCAGGGAGGCAGAGCCCACAATGAGCAGTTCTTC. It specifies CATSSPQGGRAHNEQFF.

This clonotype has ten or more counts. The CDR3 sequence: CASILSQGVHGYTF. CDR3 in DNA: TGTGCCAGCATCCTATCACAGGGTGTCCATGGCTACACCTTC. This chain links TRBV7-9 with TRBJ1-2; tentatively, D is TRBD1 (6 bases). V was shortened by 7 bases and J by 6 bases, with 18 bases between the two germline ends. There are 14 residues in the CDR3. The germline CDR1 and CDR2 sequences are SEHNR and FQNEAQ (reference sequence).

The chain joins TRBV5-4 to TRBJ2-7; a weak D match, TRBD1 (5 bases). Looked up from germline, CDR1 is SGHNT and CDR2 is YYREEE (reference sequence). The V end was cut by 0 bases, the J end by 2 bases, with 12 bases between. The CDR3 is 15 amino acids. CDR3 in amino acids: CASSLDGQTPYEQYF. The CDR3 nucleotides are TGTGCCAGCAGCTTGGACGGACAAACTCCCTACGAGCAGTACTTC.

The table lists this clonotype with a few counts. The V gene is TRBV25-1, the J gene TRBJ2-7; D unresolved. The germline CDR1 and CDR2 sequences are MGHDK and SYGVNS. Trimming left V 6 bases short and J 0 bases short, with 9 bases between. The CDR3 extends over 13 amino acids. The CDR3 here is CASRTSNSYEQYF. The CDR3 DNA reads TGTGCCAGCAGGACGTCAAACTCCTACGAGCAGTACTTC.

This clonotype was picked up a small number of times. The gene calls are TRBV20-1 and TRBJ2-5, with 8 bases that match TRBD1. This CDR3 has 14 residues. Losses at the gene ends were 1 base for V and 4 bases for J; bases not matched to a gene: 5. Germline lookup yields CDR1 DFQATT and CDR2 SNEGSKA (reference sequence). Here the CDR3 reads CSARGSRGLETQYF. CDR3 coding DNA: TGCAGTGCTAGAGGATCCAGGGGGCTAGAGACCCAGTACTTC.

This clonotype has more than one count but fewer than ten. The rearrangement links TRBV4-1 to TRBJ1-1; TRBD1 matches 9 bases. This CDR3 region has 15 residues. CDR1 and CDR2 from the germline V gene are MGHRA and YSYEKL. Unmatched junction bases numbered 6, after V lost 4 bases and J lost 3 bases. The CDR3 region is CASSLGQGWDTEAFF. CDR3 nucleotides: TGCGCCAGCAGCCTAGGACAGGGGTGGGACACTGAAGCTTTCTTT.

This clonotype was detected ten times or more. This chain links TRBV7-2 with TRBJ2-7; D ambiguous. Germline V gives CDR1 SGHTA, CDR2 FQGNSA. The CDR3 loop spans 14 amino acids. V shed 7 bases and J shed 0 bases, with 13 bases lying between them. This chain's CDR3 is CASTPSAVSYEQYF. CDR3 DNA: TGTGCCAGCACCCCTTCGGCGGTCTCCTACGAGCAGTACTTC.

V is TRBV4-1 and J is TRBJ2-1; no definite D call. Trimming took 0 bases from V and 5 from J, leaving 14 bases between them. In germline, CDR1 is MGHRA, CDR2 YSYEKL. This CDR3 region has 16 residues. CDR3 protein: CASSQDWVAHDNEQFF. As DNA, the CDR3 is TGCGCCAGCAGCCAAGATTGGGTGGCACATGACAATGAGCAGTTCTTC.

This clonotype has just a few counts. This rearrangement joins TRBV12-3 or TRBV12-4 to TRBJ2-4; maybe TRBD2 (5 bases). Trimming cost V 7 bases and J 13 bases, with 23 bases left between them. The CDR3 runs 14 residues. The DNA of the CDR3 is TGTGCCAGCACCCCGGACTGGACGGGTAATGAGCAGTACTTC. Its protein product is CASTPDWTGNEQYF.

The rearrangement links TRBV7-2 to TRBJ2-7; no clear D. The germline gives CDR1 SGHTA, CDR2 FQGNSA. The CDR3 consists of 16 residues. V dropped 1 base and J dropped 4 bases, with 17 bases sitting between them. In DNA form, the CDR3 reads TGTGCCAGCAGCTTAGGGGCGACTCTTGGTATTTACGAGCAGTACTTC. Translation gives CASSLGATLGIYEQYF.

The gene calls are TRBV15 and TRBJ2-4; TRBD2 agrees at 11 bases. The junction had 9 bases not matched to a gene; V was cut back by 1 base and J by 13 bases. This CDR3 has 15 residues. Germline lookup yields CDR1 LNHNV and CDR2 YYDKDF (reference sequence). The CDR3 DNA is TGTGCCACCAGCAGAGGTCTAGCGGGGGGCAAAGAGCAGTACTTC. It encodes CATSRGLAGGKEQYF.